The 20 T cell receptor beta chains listed next were all sequenced from one sample in a study of identifying expanded T cells in peripheral blood. Produced via immunoSEQ multiplex PCR; TCRdb's table is partial and in-frame only. The repertoire consists of about 94,000 clones, with roughly 86% occurring once and the leading ten covering about 6%. Sequenced sample: blood. The receptors come from a person aged 18 to 70 in good health.

The chain joins TRBV7-9 to TRBJ1-4; 7 nucleotides agree with TRBD1. This CDR3 contains 15 residues. CDR1 is SEHNR and CDR2 is FQNEAQ in the germline V gene (reference sequence). Trimming took 5 bases from V and 3 from J; bases not matched to a gene: 6. The CDR3 region is CASSTRTGSNEKLFF. As DNA, the CDR3 is TGTGCCAGCAGCACTCGGACAGGTTCTAATGAAAAACTGTTTTTT.

The chain is built from TRBV5-1 and TRBJ2-7; 12 bases match TRBD2. V was clipped by 3 bases and J by 3 bases; unmatched bases: 1. The germline V gene encodes CDR1 SGHRS and CDR2 YFSETQ. CDR3 size: 14 residues. The chain's CDR3 is CASSSSGGDYEQYF. The CDR3 region has the DNA TGCGCCAGCAGCTCTAGCGGGGGGGACTACGAGCAGTACTTC.

The rearrangement joins TRBV6-4 to TRBJ2-3; 7 bases line up with TRBD2. The CDR3 totals 15 residues. J gave up 0 bases and V 4 bases, and 4 bases lay outside the gene matches. In germline, CDR1 is MRHNA, CDR2 SNTAGT. The CDR3 DNA reads TGTGCCAGCAGTGCTCTCGGGGGGAGCACAGATACGCAGTATTTT. Its translation is CASSALGGSTDTQYF.

In DNA, the CDR3 is TGTGCCAGCAGAAACAGTGGCACTGAAGCTTTCTTT. Translation: CASRNSGTEAFF. The chain has TRBV7-9 and TRBJ1-1; D gene uncertain. Germline V CDR1 and CDR2: SEHNR, FQNEAQ (reference sequence). The V end was cut by 6 bases, the J end by 4 bases, with 9 bases between. The CDR3 length is 12 residues.

The chain links TRBV5-1 to TRBJ1-2; D not certain. CDR3 length: 16 residues. CDR1 is SGHRS and CDR2 is YFSETQ in the germline V gene. V was shortened by 0 bases and J by 0 bases, with 12 bases between the two germline ends. The CDR3 coding sequence is TGCGCCAGCAGCTTGGCCGACGGCAGGACTAACTATGGCTACACCTTC. Residues: CASSLADGRTNYGYTF.

This clone showed up just a few times. The CDR3 sequence: CAISRDLNQPQHF. The CDR3 DNA is TGTGCCATCAGTCGCGACTTAAATCAGCCCCAGCATTTT. The chain has TRBV10-3 and TRBJ1-5; no firm D call. CDR1 is ENHRY, CDR2 SYGVKD, per germline. V lost 5 bases to trimming and J lost 4 bases, with 9 bases between them. The CDR3 totals 13 residues.

The chain recombines TRBV30 with TRBJ2-7; D unresolved. The CDR3 sequence is 12 residues long. Germline V CDR1 and CDR2: GTSNPN, SVGIG (reference sequence). V lost 3 bases to trimming and J lost 0 bases, with 6 bases between them. The CDR3 sequence is CAWSTSSYEQYF. The CDR3 nucleotides read TGTGCCTGGAGCACAAGCTCCTACGAGCAGTACTTC.

This chain links TRBV7-9 with TRBJ2-5, with no clear D. Trimming shortened V by 3 bases and J by 4 bases, and 15 bases separated the two germline ends. Germline values: CDR1 SEHNR, CDR2 FQNEAQ (reference sequence). This CDR3 contains 15 residues. This CDR3 is CASSFFRGFAETQYF. In DNA, the CDR3 is TGTGCCAGCAGCTTCTTCCGTGGTTTTGCAGAGACCCAGTACTTC.

This clone has a single count. The chain joins TRBV28 to TRBJ2-7, with 9 nucleotides matching TRBD1. Losses at the gene ends were 9 bases for V and 2 bases for J; bases not matched to a gene: 5. The CDR3 consists of 13 residues. CDR1 and CDR2 (germline): MDHEN, SYDVKM. The CDR3 DNA is TGTGCCAGTAGGACAGGGGCGGCCTACGAGCAGTACTTC. Its protein is CASRTGAAYEQYF.

The J gene is TRBJ1-6, the V gene TRBV6-6, with TRBD1 as a possible D gene (5 bases). The V gene lost 4 bases and the J gene lost 7 bases, with 17 bases spanning the gap. The CDR3 extends over 16 amino acids. The germline V gene has CDR1 MNHNY and CDR2 SVGAGI (reference sequence). CDR3 sequence: CASSSAPQEGNSPLHF. The CDR3 DNA is TGTGCCAGCAGTTCCGCCCCCCAGGAGGGGAATTCACCCCTCCACTTT.

The rearrangement joins TRBV4-1 to TRBJ1-1; 7 bases agree with TRBD1. Germline V CDR1 and CDR2: MGHRA, YSYEKL. J gave up 10 bases and V 5 bases, and 4 bases lay outside the gene matches. This CDR3 comprises 11 residues. The CDR3 region is CASSASGGAFF. In DNA form, the CDR3 reads TGCGCCAGCAGCGCATCAGGGGGAGCTTTCTTT.

The chain employs TRBV29-1 and TRBJ2-1; 7 bases map to TRBD1. V lost 0 bases, J lost 1 base, and 12 bases stayed unmatched. The germline V gene encodes CDR1 SQVTM and CDR2 ANQGSEA. This CDR3 has 18 residues. In DNA, the CDR3 is TGCAGCGTTGAAGATCGGCTGGGGCAGGGGGTTTCCTACAATGAGCAGTTCTTC. Amino acid sequence: CSVEDRLGQGVSYNEQFF.

The chain combines TRBV5-7 with TRBJ1-2, with 10 nucleotides matching TRBD1. TRBV5-7 is annotated as an ORF whose role is uncertain. The CDR3 loop spans 16 amino acids. Trimming took 1 base from V and 0 from J; bases not matched to a gene: 3. CDR3 sequence: CASSLWGQGTNYGYTF. The CDR3 DNA reads TGTGCCAGCAGCTTGTGGGGACAGGGGACTAACTATGGCTACACCTTC.

The chain has TRBV27 and TRBJ2-7; the match to TRBD2 covers 8 bases. The CDR3 has 15 residues. V trimming: 3 bases; J trimming: 6 bases; junction bases outside the gene matches: 10. CDR1 is MNHEY and CDR2 is SMNVEV in the germline V gene (reference sequence). In DNA form, the CDR3 reads TGTGCCAGCAGTTTCGCGGGACTAGGCCCCCGCGAGCAGTACTTC. The encoded protein is CASSFAGLGPREQYF.

The V call is TRBV29-1, the J call TRBJ1-2, with 9 nucleotides matching TRBD1. The CDR3 has 12 amino acids. Per germline, CDR1 SQVTM and CDR2 ANQGSEA. The trim removed 6 bases at V and 8 bases at J, leaving 7 bases unmatched. The CDR3 DNA sequence: TGCAGCGTGGTCACAGGGGGCCGAGGCTACACCTTC. It specifies CSVVTGGRGYTF. Drawing the rest from reference TRBV29-1 and TRBJ1-2, the complete variable domain is SAVISQKPSRDICQRGTSLTIQCQVDSQVTMMFWYRQQPGQSLTLIATANQGSEATYESGFVIDKFPISRPNLTFSTLTVSNMSPEDSSIYLCSVVTGGRGYTFGSGTRLTVV.

V gene TRBV30 combines with J gene TRBJ1-4; 7 bases are shared with TRBD1. The trim removed 0 bases at V and 0 bases at J, leaving 4 bases unmatched. Germline V lookup: CDR1 GTSNPN, CDR2 SVGIG (reference sequence). The CDR3 is made up of 16 amino acids. In nucleotides, the CDR3 is TGTGCCTGGAGTGTAGGGACAGACACAACTAATGAAAAACTGTTTTTT. Protein sequence: CAWSVGTDTTNEKLFF. Full variable domain (missing parts from reference TRBV30 and TRBJ1-4): SQTIHQWPATLVQPVGSPLSLECTVEGTSNPNLYWYRQAAGRGLQLLFYSVGIGQISSEVPQNLSASRPQDRQFILSSKKLLLSDSGFYLCAWSVGTDTTNEKLFFGSGTQLSVL.

The chain has TRBV27 and TRBJ2-3; D is undetermined. Trimming removed 3 bases at V and 0 bases at J, with 13 bases between. The CDR3 consists of 16 residues. Germline V lookup: CDR1 MNHEY, CDR2 SMNVEV (reference sequence). The CDR3 sequence: CASSLHKGGSTDTQYF. The CDR3 DNA is TGTGCCAGCAGTTTGCACAAAGGTGGAAGCACAGATACGCAGTATTTT.

This clone has only one observation. The chain carries TRBV19 and TRBJ2-5, with D perhaps assigned TRBD1 or TRBD2 (6 bases each). From germline, CDR1 is LNHDA and CDR2 SQIVND (reference sequence). The CDR3 is 15 residues long. Trimming shortened V by 4 bases and J by 4 bases, and 16 bases separated the two germline ends. Here the CDR3 reads CASSNLGGLGETQYF. In nucleotides, the CDR3 is TGTGCCAGTAGTAATTTAGGGGGGCTCGGAGAGACCCAGTACTTC.

This chain uses TRBV11-2 with TRBJ2-2; a weak D match, TRBD2 (6 bases). CDR1 and CDR2 (germline): SGHAT, FQNNGV. Trimming took off 3 bases at V and 0 bases at J, with 11 bases between the two ends. The CDR3 contains 16 residues. The chain's CDR3 is CASSFSGRPNTGELFF. In DNA, the CDR3 is TGTGCCAGCAGCTTCTCGGGGAGGCCGAACACCGGGGAGCTGTTTTTT.

The J gene is TRBJ1-1, the V gene TRBV6-5; no reliable D call. This CDR3 has 16 amino acids. CDR1 is MNHEY, CDR2 SVGAGI, per germline. Trimming removed 2 bases at V and 6 bases at J, with 19 bases between. The CDR3 coding sequence is TGTGCCAGCAGTTACAGCGGTCTCCGCGGAATGGCTGAAGCTTTCTTT. Amino acids: CASSYSGLRGMAEAFF.